The 27 T cell receptor beta chains below were found in one sample sequenced in a study of identical twins. A single record per CDR3 protein comes from TCRdb applying MiXCR to the 5' RACE reads. The data hold 1.5 million or so distinct CDR3 sequences, with about 30% observed a single time. The sample taken for sequencing was cord blood. The receptors originated from a newborn girl in good health.

The chain couples TRBV7-2 to TRBJ2-5; no firm D call. Germline CDR1 SGHTA, CDR2 FQGNSA. The CDR3 loop spans 14 amino acids. Between the trimmed V and J ends, which lost 1 base and 13 bases, there was a span of 19 bases. The CDR3 is CASSLGISPQYPYF. The DNA for the CDR3 is TGTGCCAGCAGCTTAGGAATATCGCCTCAATATCCGTACTTC. Variable domain in full (rest from reference TRBV7-2 and TRBJ2-5): GAGVSQSPSNKVTEKGKDVELRCDPISGHTALYWYRQSLGQGLEFLIYFQGNSAPDKSGLPSDRFSAERTGGSVSTLTIQRTQQEDSAVYLCASSLGISPQYPYFGPGTRLLVL.

A note on this clonotype: The junction does not match germline at one end; this may be a read error. The CDR3 region has the DNA TGTGCCAGCAATACTCAGGAGCCCTATGGCTGCACCTTC. Amino acid sequence: CASNTQEPYGCTF. The chain recombines TRBV2 with TRBJ1-2; D not resolved. The CDR3 has 13 residues. Germline-derived CDR1 and CDR2 are SNHLY and FYNNEI.

The chain is built from TRBV6-2 or TRBV6-3 and TRBJ2-2, with 8 bases matching TRBD1. This CDR3 has 14 residues. CDR1 MNHEY and CDR2 SVGEGT come from the germline V gene. V lost 4 bases and J lost 7; bases outside the gene matches: 5. The CDR3 loop reads CASSWRTGFGELFF. CDR3 bases: TGTGCCAGCAGTTGGAGGACAGGGTTCGGGGAGCTGTTTTTT.

This clonotype has more than one count but fewer than ten. J is TRBJ2-1 and V is TRBV20-1; 13 nucleotides match TRBD2. The J segment lost 15 bases and the V segment lost 6 bases, leaving 8 bases of the junction unmatched. Germline loops: CDR1 DFQATT, CDR2 SNEGSKA (reference sequence). The CDR3 is 12 amino acids. The chain's CDR3 is CSAPRLAGGLFF. CDR3 sequence (DNA): TGCAGTGCCCCGAGACTAGCGGGAGGTCTGTTCTTC.

This clonotype was counted only a few times. The chain joins TRBV7-8 to TRBJ2-1, with 7 nucleotides matching TRBD2. From germline, CDR1 is SGHVS and CDR2 FQNEAQ. The ends lost 2 bases at V and 6 bases at J; junction bases unmatched: 4. The CDR3 extends over 14 amino acids. CDR3 in amino acids: CASSLRVAGNEQFF. The CDR3 DNA follows: TGTGCCAGCAGCTTACGGGTAGCGGGCAATGAGCAGTTCTTC.

This clonotype was counted a few times. Written as DNA, the CDR3 is TGTGCCAGCTCACCGGGGGCAGCCGCCAAAAACATTCAGTACTTC. This translates into CASSPGAAAKNIQYF. The chain uses TRBV18 and TRBJ2-4; TRBD1 is a possible D gene (6 bases). V lost 3 bases to trimming and J lost 1 base, with 10 bases between them. The CDR3 runs to 15 residues. Germline values: CDR1 KGHSH, CDR2 LQKENI.

The CDR3 reads CASNGREEKLFF. The CDR3 DNA reads TGTGCCAGCAACGGACGAGAAGAAAAACTGTTTTTT. This chain uses TRBV6-2 or TRBV6-3 with TRBJ1-4; D ambiguous. The V and J ends lost 7 bases and 8 bases respectively, with 11 bases between them. The germline V gene encodes CDR1 MNHEY and CDR2 SVGEGT. The CDR3 covers 12 residues.

This clonotype was picked up a small number of times. V usage is TRBV14 and J usage is TRBJ2-3; D is unclear. The CDR3 length is 17 residues. Germline assignment: CDR1 SGHDN and CDR2 FVKESK. The V end lost 1 base, the J end lost 1 base, and 15 bases lay between the germline ends. The CDR3, as DNA: TGTGCCAGCAGCCAAGGATTAGGTTACAGCCGCACAGATACGCAGTATTTT. As protein: CASSQGLGYSRTDTQYF.

The table lists this clonotype with a few counts. The gene calls are TRBV20-1 and TRBJ2-6, with a weak D call TRBD2 (6 bases). V lost 6 bases and J 0 bases, leaving 18 bases between the germline ends. Germline CDR1 is DFQATT and CDR2 is SNEGSKA (reference sequence). The CDR3 consists of 17 residues. CDR3 DNA: TGCAGTGCCGTTCTTGGTAGCGGTTACTCTGGGGCCAACGTCCTGACTTTC. The encoded protein is CSAVLGSGYSGANVLTF.

The V call is TRBV19, the J call TRBJ2-3; TRBD2 agrees at 11 bases. The CDR3 length is 15 residues. CDR1 and CDR2 (germline): LNHDA, SQIVND (reference sequence). V lost 6 bases to trimming and J lost 6 bases; unmatched junction nucleotides: 8. The CDR3 sequence: CASRRTSGLVDTQYF. The CDR3 DNA reads TGTGCCAGTAGACGGACTAGCGGGTTAGTCGATACGCAGTATTTT.

A few counts support this clonotype. CDR3 DNA sequence: TGTGCCACCAGTGAGAAACTAGCGGGGTCCGACGAGCAGTACTTC. This gives the protein CATSEKLAGSDEQYF. The chain uses TRBV24-1 and TRBJ2-7; 10 nucleotides agree with TRBD2. CDR1 KGHDR and CDR2 SFDVKD come from the germline V gene. CDR3 length equals 15 residues. V shed 4 bases, J shed 5 bases, and the junction held 7 bases outside the gene matches.

This clonotype was seen only a few times. The chain is built from TRBV20-1 and TRBJ2-1, with 7 bases identical to TRBD2. V was clipped by 6 bases and J by 3 bases; unmatched bases: 5. This CDR3 comprises 13 residues. The germline CDR1 and CDR2 sequences are DFQATT and SNEGSKA (reference sequence). The CDR3 bases are TGCAGTGCCCCCGGGACTATCTACAATGAGCAGTTCTTC. Amino acid sequence: CSAPGTIYNEQFF.

The chain uses TRBV24-1 and TRBJ2-7; D is undetermined. The germline V gene encodes CDR1 KGHDR and CDR2 SFDVKD. V was clipped by 2 bases and J by 3 bases, with 4 bases between them. The CDR3 totals 12 residues. The CDR3 reads CATSDSFYEQYF. The CDR3, as DNA: TGTGCCACCAGTGATTCTTTCTACGAGCAGTACTTC.

The chain links TRBV20-1 to TRBJ1-2, with D maybe TRBD1 (5 bases). CDR1 is DFQATT and CDR2 is SNEGSKA in the germline V gene (reference sequence). V lost 6 bases to trimming and J lost 9 bases, with 14 bases between them. CDR3 length equals 11 residues. In nucleotides, the CDR3 is TGCAGTGCCTCGAGGGGTAGTAGCTACACCTTC. This encodes CSASRGSSYTF.

The chain combines TRBV28 with TRBJ1-2; TRBD1 is a possible D gene (5 bases). The V and J ends lost 4 bases and 0 bases respectively, with 15 bases between them. Germline loops: CDR1 MDHEN, CDR2 SYDVKM. The CDR3 is 16 amino acids. The CDR3 spells CASSWGFKEPNYGYTF. The CDR3 coding sequence is TGTGCCAGCAGTTGGGGGTTTAAGGAACCTAACTATGGCTACACCTTC.

The CDR3 nucleotides are TGCGCCAGCAGCCTAAGCCCGGGGCCCGGAGATACGCAGTATTTT. This gives the protein CASSLSPGPGDTQYF. The gene calls are TRBV5-1 and TRBJ2-3; D may correspond to TRBD1 or TRBD2 (5 bases each). Per the germline V gene, CDR1 is SGHRS and CDR2 is YFSETQ. CDR3 length equals 15 residues. Between the trimmed V and J ends, which lost 4 bases and 5 bases, there was a span of 17 bases.

The gene calls are TRBV15 and TRBJ1-2; no definite D call. The CDR3 has 13 amino acids. Germline assignment: CDR1 LNHNV and CDR2 YYDKDF (reference sequence). Trimming removed 0 bases at V and 7 bases at J, with 9 bases between. CDR3 nucleotide sequence: TGTGCCACCAGCAGAGATTGGGGAGGTGGCTACACCTTC. Protein product: CATSRDWGGGYTF.

This clonotype occurred many times. The chain is built from TRBV29-1 and TRBJ2-1, with 12 bases aligning to TRBD2. CDR1 and CDR2 from the germline V gene are SQVTM and ANQGSEA. The CDR3 is 14 residues long. Trimming cost V 4 bases and J 7 bases; bases outside gene matches: 5. The CDR3 sequence is CSVASGGAKNEQFF. Here the CDR3 DNA reads TGCAGCGTTGCTAGCGGGGGGGCCAAAAATGAGCAGTTCTTC.

This chain uses TRBV4-2 with TRBJ1-1, with D perhaps matching TRBD1 (6 bases). Germline loops: CDR1 LGHNA, CDR2 YNFKEQ. V lost 1 base and J lost 1, with 13 bases in between. This CDR3 has 16 residues. In DNA form, the CDR3 reads TGTGCCAGCAGCCAAGGCGAAGGGGGGCGGAACACTGAAGCTTTCTTT. This gives the protein CASSQGEGGRNTEAFF.

There are a few counts of this clonotype. The J gene is TRBJ2-5, the V gene TRBV5-1, with D perhaps matching TRBD2 (6 bases). Germline CDR1 reads SGHRS; CDR2 reads YFSETQ. V was trimmed by 5 bases and J by 2 bases, leaving 10 bases between them. This CDR3 has 13 residues. The CDR3 DNA reads TGCGCCAGCAGAAACCGGGAGCAAGAGACCCAGTACTTC. This codes for CASRNREQETQYF.

Ten or more counts support this clonotype. This chain links TRBV25-1 with TRBJ2-5, with D uncertain. In germline, CDR1 is MGHDK, CDR2 SYGVNS. Trimming took 0 bases from V and 2 from J, leaving 10 bases between them. The CDR3 consists of 15 residues. The CDR3 region is CASSEYAGRQETQYF. The CDR3 DNA reads TGTGCCAGCAGTGAATATGCAGGTCGGCAAGAGACCCAGTACTTC.

The chain joins TRBV20-1 to TRBJ1-1; a weak D match, TRBD1 (5 bases). Per the germline V gene, CDR1 is DFQATT and CDR2 is SNEGSKA (reference sequence). This CDR3 comprises 14 residues. V was trimmed by 2 bases and J by 0 bases, leaving 10 bases between them. The CDR3, as DNA: TGCAGTGCTAGACAGGGAACCTTGAACACTGAAGCTTTCTTT. It yields the protein CSARQGTLNTEAFF.

This clonotype was recorded a few times. The J gene is TRBJ2-2, the V gene TRBV11-2, with D unclear. V lost 1 base, J lost 6 bases, and 9 bases lay in between. The germline gives CDR1 SGHAT, CDR2 FQNNGV. The CDR3 has 14 residues. The CDR3 loop reads CASSLVQMPGELFF. The CDR3 coding sequence is TGTGCCAGCAGCTTAGTCCAGATGCCCGGGGAGCTGTTTTTT.

This clonotype was seen a few times. V gene TRBV29-1 combines with J gene TRBJ2-1; D unclear. The assigned J gene may be wrong: the sequence end matches TRBJ2-7 better. Germline values: CDR1 SQVTM, CDR2 ANQGSEA. The length of the CDR3 is 13 residues. CDR3 region: CSAYRSSYNEQYF. The CDR3 DNA sequence: TGCAGCGCTTATAGGAGCTCCTACAATGAGCAGTACTTC.

This clonotype was counted once. The V call is TRBV28, the J call TRBJ1-5; 7 bases agree with TRBD1. J gave up 3 bases and V 5 bases, and 7 bases lay outside the gene matches. Germline loops: CDR1 MDHEN, CDR2 SYDVKM. The CDR3 length is 15 residues. CDR3 region: CASSLTGAFNQPQHF. In DNA, the CDR3 is TGTGCCAGCAGTCTAACAGGGGCCTTCAATCAGCCCCAGCATTTT.

As to this clonotype: At one of its ends the junction is not consistent with the germline gene, which may arise from a read error. This chain uses TRBV7-2 with TRBJ2-5; D ambiguous. CDR3 length equals 16 residues. CDR1 and CDR2 from the germline V gene are SGHTA and FQGNSA. The CDR3 DNA reads as TGTGCCAGCACCTTAACCCACTTCCCGTACCAAGAGACCCAGTACTTC. Its translation is CASTLTHFPYQETQYF.

The J gene is TRBJ2-1, the V gene TRBV4-1; D perhaps matches TRBD2 (6 bases). CDR1 and CDR2 from the germline V gene are MGHRA and YSYEKL. CDR3 length equals 18 residues. The ends were cut back, 1 base at V and 1 base at J, with 17 bases in the middle. This CDR3 is CASSQGRGQGISYNEQFF. Here the CDR3 DNA reads TGCGCCAGCAGCCAAGGGCGGGGTCAAGGTATTTCCTACAATGAGCAGTTCTTC.